The 32 T cell receptor beta chains given below trace back to one sample, sequenced in a study of T-cell memory formation after mild COVID-19. TCRdb fed the 5' RACE reads into MiXCR, producing one record per CDR3 protein. The sample consists of over 300,000 distinct CDR3 sequences, 20% to 25% of them appearing once. Sample: PBMCs or a T cell subset sorted from them (not recorded which). The receptor source for this set is a man aged 18 to 35 who had mild COVID-19 (a few samples of this study predate the infection). Cell type and time point are not known.

On this clonotype itself: One end of the junction fails to match germline, which may point to a read error. The genes are TRBV4-1 and TRBJ2-7; 10 bases fit TRBD1. CDR1 is MGHRA and CDR2 is YSYEKL in the germline V gene. The CDR3 is 16 residues long. CDR3 nucleotides: TGCGCCAGCAGCCCGCTGACAGGGGGCGTCTCCTACGAGAAGTACTTC. Its translation: CASSPLTGGVSYEKYF.

The chain employs TRBV7-2 and TRBJ1-4; D gene unclear. Germline CDR1 is SGHTA and CDR2 is FQGNSA. Trimming took 3 bases from V and 11 from J, leaving 10 bases between them. The CDR3 spans 12 residues. For the CDR3, the DNA is TGTGCCAGCAGCTTGGACCGGTCCAAACTGTTTTTT. It specifies CASSLDRSKLFF.

This clonotype was recorded a few times. The chain employs TRBV6-1 and TRBJ2-4; 11 nucleotides line up with TRBD2. Germline V CDR1 and CDR2: MNHNS, SASEGT. The J segment lost 5 bases and the V segment lost 4 bases, leaving 4 bases of the junction unmatched. This CDR3 comprises 15 residues. In DNA, the CDR3 is TGTGCCAGCAGTGCTAGCGGGGGGCAGCAAAACATTCAGTACTTC. Its protein is CASSASGGQQNIQYF.

This clonotype was counted only a few times. V usage is TRBV6-5 and J usage is TRBJ1-1; a possible D gene is TRBD1 (6 bases). V lost 6 bases to trimming and J lost 6 bases, with 20 bases between them. Germline CDR1 MNHEY, CDR2 SVGAGI. The CDR3 is 15 residues long. The CDR3 is CASSRRGGAGPEAFF. The DNA of the CDR3 is TGTGCCAGCAGCCGTAGAGGGGGGGCAGGGCCTGAAGCTTTCTTT.

This sequence joins TRBV9 and TRBJ2-3; 12 nucleotides match TRBD2. J was trimmed by 3 bases and V by 4 bases; bases with no gene match: 6. The CDR3 is 16 residues long. CDR1 is SGDLS and CDR2 is YYNGEE in the germline V gene. The CDR3 region is CASSPPSGGGTDTQYF. CDR3 nucleotides: TGTGCCAGCAGCCCCCCTAGCGGGGGGGGGACAGATACGCAGTATTTT.

This clonotype was counted between two and nine times. The chain recombines TRBV12-5 with TRBJ2-3, with D possibly matching TRBD2 (5 bases). The CDR3 has 14 amino acids. The V end was cut by 5 bases, the J end by 2 bases, with 11 bases between. Germline values: CDR1 LGHNT, CDR2 FRNRAP. CDR3 amino acids: CASGPGGLTDTQYF. The DNA of the CDR3 is TGTGCTAGTGGTCCAGGCGGGCTCACAGATACGCAGTATTTT.

This clonotype appeared a few times. This chain joins TRBV12-3 or TRBV12-4 and TRBJ1-2; D gene uncertain. The CDR3 spans 14 residues. V dropped 5 bases and J dropped 4 bases, with 14 bases sitting between them. CDR3 coding DNA: TGTGCCAGCAGTCTCCAGGTTGGTGGCTATGGCTACACCTTC. It specifies CASSLQVGGYGYTF.

This sequence joins TRBV12-3 or TRBV12-4 and TRBJ1-2; 7 bases line up with TRBD1. This CDR3 is 14 amino acids long. The V segment lost 7 bases and the J segment 6 bases; nucleotides outside the gene matches: 11. CDR3 DNA: TGTGCCAGCACCGAAGTAAGGGGGCTGGATGGCTACACCTTC. This translates into CASTEVRGLDGYTF.

This chain connects TRBV7-9 to TRBJ2-4; 9 nucleotides align to TRBD2. V lost 5 bases to trimming and J lost 8 bases; unmatched junction nucleotides: 10. Germline V CDR1 and CDR2: SEHNR, FQNEAQ (reference sequence). This CDR3 is 15 amino acids long. The CDR3 protein is CASSVSGGRIHIQYF. CDR3 bases: TGTGCCAGCAGCGTTAGCGGGGGACGCATCCACATTCAGTACTTC.

This clonotype was observed a handful of times. The chain links TRBV7-2 to TRBJ1-3; D call uncertain. Germline loops: CDR1 SGHTA, CDR2 FQGNSA. V gave up 0 bases and J gave up 6 bases, with 12 bases separating them. The CDR3 contains 15 residues. The CDR3 protein is CASSLATAASNTIYF. DNA of the CDR3: TGTGCCAGCAGCTTAGCCACAGCAGCCTCAAACACCATATATTTT.

CDR3 sequence reads: CASSQEIGANTEAFF. DNA for the CDR3: TGTGCCAGCAGCCAAGAAATAGGGGCGAACACTGAAGCTTTCTTT. The rearrangement joins TRBV4-2 to TRBJ1-1; tentatively, D is TRBD1 (5 bases). V dropped 0 bases and J dropped 1 base, with 9 bases sitting between them. This CDR3 spans 15 amino acids. The germline V gene encodes CDR1 LGHNA and CDR2 YNFKEQ.

This clonotype turned up a few times. The genes are TRBV6-2 or TRBV6-3 and TRBJ1-1; a weak D match, TRBD1 (6 bases). CDR1 is MNHEY, CDR2 SVGEGT, per germline. This CDR3 comprises 13 residues. V was trimmed by 7 bases and J by 3 bases, leaving 12 bases between them. The CDR3 bases are TGTGCCAGCAAATTGAGGGGGTACACTGAAGCTTTCTTT. Encoded protein: CASKLRGYTEAFF.

The rearrangement uses TRBV6-2 or TRBV6-3 and TRBJ2-1; 8 nucleotides agree with TRBD2. The CDR3 covers 18 residues. CDR1 is MNHEY, CDR2 SVGEGT, per germline. J lost 4 bases, V lost 6 bases, and 17 bases had no gene match. CDR3: CASSPHGTGGEAYNEQFF. The CDR3 region has the DNA TGTGCCAGCAGCCCTCACGGGACGGGGGGGGAAGCATACAATGAGCAGTTCTTC.

This clonotype came up a few times. The gene calls are TRBV7-2 and TRBJ2-2; TRBD2 is a possible D gene (6 bases). Trimming removed 2 bases at V and 1 base at J, with 8 bases between. There are 15 residues in the CDR3. Germline V gives CDR1 SGHTA, CDR2 FQGNSA. DNA of the CDR3: TGTGCCAGCAGCTTACCCGGGGGGAACACCGGGGAGCTGTTTTTT. Protein: CASSLPGGNTGELFF.

This clonotype was seen only a few times. The chain carries TRBV11-2 and TRBJ2-7; possibly TRBD2 for D (6 bases). The V end lost 4 bases, the J end lost 6 bases, and 13 bases lay between the germline ends. Per germline, CDR1 SGHAT and CDR2 FQNNGV. The CDR3 sequence is 13 residues long. This CDR3 is CASSSRLGTEQYF. Here the CDR3 DNA reads TGTGCCAGCAGCTCCAGACTAGGCACCGAGCAGTACTTC.

This clonotype was seen at least ten times. The V gene is TRBV5-5, the J gene TRBJ2-4, with D possibly being TRBD1 (5 bases). Germline CDR1 and CDR2: SGHKS and YYEKEE (reference sequence). Trimming stripped 2 bases from V and 0 bases from J, with 9 bases between. The CDR3 is made up of 15 amino acids. The CDR3 region is CASSLTGVAKNIQYF. Here the CDR3 DNA reads TGTGCCAGCAGCTTAACAGGAGTAGCCAAAAACATTCAGTACTTC.

In this sample, this clonotype turned up a few times. This chain joins TRBV20-1 and TRBJ2-1; D is unclear. The V end was cut by 4 bases, the J end by 6 bases, with 10 bases between. This CDR3 comprises 12 residues. Germline V lookup: CDR1 DFQATT, CDR2 SNEGSKA (reference sequence). The CDR3 here is CSANPAVNEQFF. In DNA, the CDR3 is TGCAGTGCTAATCCAGCAGTCAATGAGCAGTTCTTC.

V and J are TRBV7-2 and TRBJ2-3; D is unresolved. This CDR3 region has 14 residues. V was shortened by 3 bases and J by 3 bases, with 10 bases between the two germline ends. Per the germline V gene, CDR1 is SGHTA and CDR2 is FQGNSA. This chain's CDR3 is CASSFGQETDTQYF. The CDR3 DNA follows: TGTGCCAGCAGCTTTGGCCAGGAAACAGATACGCAGTATTTT.

This clonotype was seen only a few times. The rearrangement uses TRBV7-3 and TRBJ2-1; 10 bases agree with TRBD2. V trimming: 5 bases; J trimming: 6 bases; junction bases outside the gene matches: 10. CDR1 SGHTA and CDR2 FQGTGA come from the germline V gene. The CDR3 is 16 residues long. CDR3 nucleotide sequence: TGTGCCAGCAGCCTCCGTCGTAGCGGGGGGATCAATGAGCAGTTCTTC. Residues: CASSLRRSGGINEQFF.

This chain connects TRBV7-6 to TRBJ1-5, with D hard to call. V gave up 1 base and J gave up 9 bases, with 10 bases separating them. This CDR3 has 13 amino acids. Germline V lookup: CDR1 SGHVS, CDR2 FNYEAQ. The CDR3 sequence: CASSLDDGRPQHF. Written as DNA, the CDR3 is TGTGCCAGCAGCTTAGACGACGGTCGGCCCCAGCATTTT.

This clonotype was found a few times. The V gene is TRBV3-1, the J gene TRBJ1-3, with D possibly matching TRBD1 (5 bases). Between the trimmed V and J ends, which lost 1 base and 2 bases, there was a span of 15 bases. Germline CDR1 LGHDT, CDR2 YNNKEL (reference sequence). This CDR3 contains 17 residues. In nucleotides, the CDR3 is TGTGCCAGCAGCCAAGGGCTACAGGCGGGGACTGGAAACACCATATATTTT. Its protein is CASSQGLQAGTGNTIYF.

V usage is TRBV4-1 and J usage is TRBJ2-2; 9 positions agree with TRBD1. Trimming cost V 4 bases and J 3 bases; bases outside gene matches: 6. Germline V CDR1 and CDR2: MGHRA, YSYEKL. CDR3 length equals 16 residues. As DNA, the CDR3 is TGCGCCAGCAGCCTAGGACAGGGGCTCGACACCGGGGAGCTGTTTTTT. Amino acids: CASSLGQGLDTGELFF.

This rearrangement joins TRBV4-3 to TRBJ1-5; D is undetermined. This CDR3 comprises 14 residues. Germline V gene lookup returns CDR1 LGHNA and CDR2 YSLEER. Trimming pared 0 bases from V and 3 bases from J, leaving 6 bases between. DNA of the CDR3: TGCGCCAGCAGCCAAGAGCTGCTCAATCAGCCCCAGCATTTT. Its translation: CASSQELLNQPQHF.

This chain connects TRBV4-1 to TRBJ2-7; D not resolved. Trimming stripped 0 bases from V and 4 bases from J, with 16 bases between. The CDR3 is 16 amino acids. Germline V gives CDR1 MGHRA, CDR2 YSYEKL. In DNA form, the CDR3 reads TGCGCCAGCAGCCAAGATTACGAGGCTAGTCGGTACGAGCAGTACTTC. Translated, it gives CASSQDYEASRYEQYF.

Ten or more counts support this clonotype. The chain carries TRBV7-3 and TRBJ2-3; no definite D call. V lost 4 bases and J 2 bases, leaving 7 bases between the germline ends. CDR3 length: 13 residues. The germline V gene has CDR1 SGHTA and CDR2 FQGTGA. CDR3 loop: CASSSRVTDTQYF. CDR3 coding DNA: TGTGCCAGCAGCTCACGGGTCACAGATACGCAGTATTTT.

The chain employs TRBV29-1 and TRBJ2-3; D is unresolved. Germline-derived CDR1 and CDR2 are SQVTM and ANQGSEA. The CDR3 consists of 12 residues. V was shortened by 4 bases and J by 6 bases, with 11 bases between the two germline ends. CDR3: CSVGGLGDTQYF. Here the CDR3 DNA reads TGCAGCGTTGGCGGCCTGGGGGATACGCAGTATTTT.

This clonotype was observed a handful of times. The V call is TRBV6-5, the J call TRBJ1-4, with D possibly being TRBD1 (6 bases). Deletions cut 5 bases from V and 5 bases from J, with 21 bases between. The germline CDR1 and CDR2 sequences are MNHEY and SVGAGI. The CDR3 covers 17 residues. The CDR3 coding sequence is TGTGCCAGCAGTGAAAGGGGGGGTAGGTTTCTCAATGAAAAACTGTTTTTT. Its translation is CASSERGGRFLNEKLFF.

This clonotype was seen more than once but under ten times. V and J are TRBV5-6 and TRBJ2-3; D is perhaps TRBD2 (6 bases). The V gene lost 4 bases and the J gene lost 6 bases, with 12 bases spanning the gap. Germline CDR1 SGHDT, CDR2 YYEEEE. This CDR3 is built from 13 residues. CDR3 region: CASSAGWGDTQYF. The CDR3, as DNA: TGTGCCAGCAGCGCGGGATGGGGGGATACGCAGTATTTT.

This clonotype was observed a handful of times. This chain uses TRBV5-1 with TRBJ1-5; 9 bases are shared with TRBD1. The CDR3 consists of 14 residues. J was trimmed by 5 bases and V by 3 bases; bases with no gene match: 3. Germline CDR1 and CDR2: SGHRS and YFSETQ. CDR3 coding DNA: TGCGCCAGCAGCTGGGACAGGGCTGATCAGCCCCAGCATTTT. As protein: CASSWDRADQPQHF.

This clonotype was counted many times. CDR3 DNA sequence: TGTGCCAGCAGCTCCACACCACTAGCGGGAGTATACAATGAGCAGTTCTTC. Translation: CASSSTPLAGVYNEQFF. The rearrangement uses TRBV7-9 and TRBJ2-1; the match to TRBD2 covers 11 bases. V was pared by 4 bases and J by 4 bases, with 9 bases of the junction left unmatched. The CDR3 is 17 residues long. Germline lookup yields CDR1 SEHNR and CDR2 FQNEAQ (reference sequence).

This clonotype was counted only a few times. The rearrangement joins TRBV7-3 to TRBJ2-2; D tentatively fits TRBD1 or TRBD2 (6 bases each). Trimming removed 2 bases from V and 5 bases from J, with 12 bases in between. The CDR3 covers 15 residues. Germline V gene sequence: CDR1 SGHTA, CDR2 FQGTGA. The CDR3 spells CASSLFGGRTGELFF. CDR3 DNA: TGTGCCAGCAGCTTATTCGGGGGCCGGACCGGGGAGCTGTTTTTT.

This clonotype was seen a single time. This chain links TRBV5-1 with TRBJ1-2, with D maybe TRBD1 (5 bases). The CDR3 extends over 15 amino acids. The V gene lost 4 bases and the J gene lost 3 bases, with 16 bases spanning the gap. CDR1 SGHRS and CDR2 YFSETQ come from the germline V gene. CDR3 sequence: CASSPGPGHDYGYTF. The CDR3 DNA reads as TGCGCCAGCAGCCCGGGCCCAGGGCACGACTATGGCTACACCTTC.